The source of this T cell receptor (beta chain) is a study of T cell repertoires in cytomegalovirus infection. Study summary: TCR beta signatures that were public indicated CMV infection and matching HLA type. Study results and caveats: What dominated the ex vivo response were HLA-C-restricted CMV-specific TCR beta clonotypes.

This CDR3 contains 13 residues. CDR1 is MGHRA, CDR2 YSYEKL, per germline. The V and J ends lost 4 bases and 6 bases, in that order; junction bases with no gene match: 5. In this sample, this clonotype turned up a few times. Its matching antigen is unknown. TCRdb re-analysed the reads in MiXCR, keeping a single row per CDR3 protein. The sample lists about 180,000 distinct CDR3 sequences, 15% to 20% seen once, with under 30% in the top ten. This sequence originates from a human donor in good health (CMV status not recorded). Some clones in this sample may be carry-over from other donors' samples. The sequenced sample was CD8+ T cells from PBMCs. The V gene is TRBV4-1, the J gene TRBJ1-1; 7 bases are shared with TRBD1. The CDR3 DNA reads as TGCGCCAGCAGCCCAGACAGGGCATCTGAAGCTTTCTTT. Translation: CASSPDRASEAFF.